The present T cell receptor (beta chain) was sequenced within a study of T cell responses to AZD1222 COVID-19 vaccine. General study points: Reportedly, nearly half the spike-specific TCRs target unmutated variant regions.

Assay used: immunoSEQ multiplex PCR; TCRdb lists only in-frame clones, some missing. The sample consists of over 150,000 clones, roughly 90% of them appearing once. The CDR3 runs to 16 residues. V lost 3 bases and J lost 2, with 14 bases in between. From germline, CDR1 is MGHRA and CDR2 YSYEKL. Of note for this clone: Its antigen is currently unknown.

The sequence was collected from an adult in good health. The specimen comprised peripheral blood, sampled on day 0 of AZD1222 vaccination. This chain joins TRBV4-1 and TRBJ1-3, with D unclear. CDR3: CASSHPGRAPGNTIYF. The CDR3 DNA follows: TGCGCCAGCAGCCATCCTGGTAGGGCGCCTGGAAACACCATATATTTT.